This is a list of T cell receptor beta chains from one sample in a study of blood T cell repertoires in COVID-19. Here immunoSEQ multiplex PCR was the method, and the copy in TCRdb shows in-frame clones only, minus some. The repertoire has approximately 94,000 clones, more than 75% of them found once; the top ten carry about 5%. The sample taken for sequencing was peripheral blood. The receptors derive from a woman older than 75 with active COVID-19. Each CDR3 is given with its conserved first and last residue. Each record gives: V gene, clone size, J gene, D gene, CDR3 DNA, CDR3 protein. The D gene is left open where the match is weak. For some rows the clone size is stated as once, few or many, or as a class when expanded; others skip it.

v_gene: TRBV6-5
abundance: -
j_gene: TRBJ2-7
d_gene: TRBD2
CDR3nt: TGTGCCAGCAGCCAACTAGCGGGTCTCCGCGAGCAGTACTTC
CDR3aa: CASSQLAGLREQYF

v_gene: TRBV28
abundance: -
j_gene: TRBJ2-1
d_gene: TRBD2
CDR3nt: TGTGCCAGCAGCGAAGTAGCGGGAGGAAGCAATGAGCAGTTCTTC
CDR3aa: CASSEVAGGSNEQFF

v_gene: TRBV12-5
abundance: -
j_gene: TRBJ2-5
d_gene: -
CDR3nt: TGTGCTAGTGGTTTGGAGCGGATAAAGACCCAGTACTTC
CDR3aa: CASGLERIKTQYF

v_gene: TRBV19
abundance: -
j_gene: TRBJ2-5
d_gene: -
CDR3nt: TGTGCCAGTAACACCCCTGAAAGCGGGCCAGAGACCCAGTACTTC
CDR3aa: CASNTPESGPETQYF

v_gene: TRBV6-2/TRBV6-3
abundance: -
j_gene: TRBJ1-1
d_gene: -
CDR3nt: TGTGCCAGCAGTTACCGGGGGAACACTGAAGCTTTCTTT
CDR3aa: CASSYRGNTEAFF

v_gene: TRBV19
abundance: -
j_gene: TRBJ1-2
d_gene: -
CDR3nt: TGTGCCAGTAGTACTAGGGACACCCAGTATGGCTACACCTTC
CDR3aa: CASSTRDTQYGYTF

v_gene: TRBV7-2
abundance: -
j_gene: TRBJ1-5
d_gene: -
CDR3nt: TGTGCCAGCAGCTTAGACTCTGCAGGGTCCAATCAGCCCCAGCATTTT
CDR3aa: CASSLDSAGSNQPQHF

v_gene: TRBV10-2
abundance: once
j_gene: TRBJ2-3
d_gene: TRBD2
CDR3nt: TGCGCCAGCGGGACTAGCGTGAGCACAGATACGCAGTATTTT
CDR3aa: CASGTSVSTDTQYF

v_gene: TRBV4-1
abundance: -
j_gene: TRBJ2-7
d_gene: -
CDR3nt: TGCGCCGGGAAAAAGGGGGATCCGCTTGGGGAGCAGTACTTC
CDR3aa: CAGKKGDPLGEQYF

v_gene: TRBV4-3
abundance: few
j_gene: TRBJ2-1
d_gene: TRBD2
CDR3nt: TGCGCCAGCAGTCCGGGTCTAGCGGGGACGTTTTACAATGAGCAGTTCTTC
CDR3aa: CASSPGLAGTFYNEQFF

v_gene: TRBV7-2
abundance: -
j_gene: TRBJ2-7
d_gene: TRBD1
CDR3nt: TGTGCCAGCAGCATGACAGGGATCAGCTACGAGCAGTACTTC
CDR3aa: CASSMTGISYEQYF

v_gene: TRBV2
abundance: few
j_gene: TRBJ1-1
d_gene: TRBD1
CDR3nt: TGTGCCAGCCGCCGGACAGGGGGTGAAGCTTTCTTT
CDR3aa: CASRRTGGEAFF

v_gene: TRBV27
abundance: -
j_gene: TRBJ1-1
d_gene: TRBD1
CDR3nt: TGTGCCAGCAGTCAATACAGGGGTACTGAAGCTTTCTTT
CDR3aa: CASSQYRGTEAFF

v_gene: TRBV2
abundance: -
j_gene: TRBJ2-5
d_gene: -
CDR3nt: TGTGCCAGCAGTGCGACCACCGGGGAGACCCAGTACTTC
CDR3aa: CASSATTGETQYF

v_gene: TRBV19
abundance: once
j_gene: TRBJ2-2
d_gene: -
CDR3nt: TGTGCCAGTAGTATCAGGGGGGCCACCGGGGAGCTGTTTTTT
CDR3aa: CASSIRGATGELFF

v_gene: TRBV28
abundance: -
j_gene: TRBJ1-1
d_gene: -
CDR3nt: TGTGCCAGCAGTTTAGGCAGAAACACTGAAGCTTTCTTT
CDR3aa: CASSLGRNTEAFF

v_gene: TRBV6-6
abundance: -
j_gene: TRBJ2-5
d_gene: -
CDR3nt: TGTGCCAGCAGTTCGAGGATCCAGGGTCAAGAGACCCAGTACTTC
CDR3aa: CASSSRIQGQETQYF

v_gene: TRBV4-3
abundance: -
j_gene: TRBJ2-7
d_gene: -
CDR3nt: TGCGCCAGCAGCCAAGGCTGGGGGGATTGGAGCGAGCAGTACTTC
CDR3aa: CASSQGWGDWSEQYF

v_gene: TRBV3-1/TRBV3-2
abundance: -
j_gene: TRBJ1-2
d_gene: -
CDR3nt: TGTGCCAGCAGCCAAGCAGGGATCAACTATGGCTACACCTTC
CDR3aa: CASSQAGINYGYTF

v_gene: TRBV2
abundance: -
j_gene: TRBJ2-1
d_gene: -
CDR3nt: TGTGCCAGCTACCGTGAGTCGTACAATGAGCAGTTCTTC
CDR3aa: CASYRESYNEQFF

v_gene: TRBV7-2
abundance: once
j_gene: TRBJ1-2
d_gene: TRBD1
CDR3nt: TGTGCCAGCAGTTTCGGGACAGTCTATGGCTACACCTTC
CDR3aa: CASSFGTVYGYTF

v_gene: TRBV6-2/TRBV6-3
abundance: -
j_gene: TRBJ2-2
d_gene: TRBD1
CDR3nt: TGTGCCAGCAGTTACCCCAGCCGTATGAGACAGGGCGCGAACACCGGGGAGCTGTTTTTT
CDR3aa: CASSYPSRMRQGANTGELFF

v_gene: TRBV1
abundance: -
j_gene: TRBJ1-5
d_gene: -
CDR3nt: TGCACCAGCAGCCACGGACTCCGGGACAGGGGTCGTATTGGTCAGCCCCAGCATTTT
CDR3aa: CTSSHGLRDRGRIGQPQHF

v_gene: TRBV24-1
abundance: few
j_gene: TRBJ2-7
d_gene: TRBD2
CDR3nt: TGTGCCACCAGTGGCCCGGGAGGGCCCTACGAGCAGTACTTC
CDR3aa: CATSGPGGPYEQYF

v_gene: TRBV6-2/TRBV6-3
abundance: once
j_gene: TRBJ1-1
d_gene: TRBD1
CDR3nt: TGTGCCAGCAGTTCGGGACAGGTCGGGGGAGAAGCTTTCTTT
CDR3aa: CASSSGQVGGEAFF

v_gene: TRBV14
abundance: -
j_gene: TRBJ2-1
d_gene: TRBD2
CDR3nt: TGTGCCAGCAGCTACGGGCTAGCGGGCTACAATGAGCAGTTCTTC
CDR3aa: CASSYGLAGYNEQFF

v_gene: TRBV5-6
abundance: -
j_gene: TRBJ2-5
d_gene: TRBD2
CDR3nt: TGTGCCAGCAGCACTCGAGCGGGAGCGGAGACCCAGTACTTC
CDR3aa: CASSTRAGAETQYF

v_gene: TRBV18
abundance: -
j_gene: TRBJ1-1
d_gene: -
CDR3nt: TGTGCCAGCTCACCAGCCGGGATTGGCACTGAAGCTTTCTTT
CDR3aa: CASSPAGIGTEAFF

v_gene: TRBV18
abundance: once
j_gene: TRBJ2-1
d_gene: TRBD2
CDR3nt: TGTGCCAGCTCACCACCCTCACTAGCGGGATTTAATGAGCAGTTCTTC
CDR3aa: CASSPPSLAGFNEQFF

v_gene: TRBV9
abundance: -
j_gene: TRBJ2-1
d_gene: TRBD2
CDR3nt: TGTGCCAGCAGCGTAGCGCCGACTAGCGGTTACAATGAGCAGTTCTTC
CDR3aa: CASSVAPTSGYNEQFF

v_gene: TRBV28
abundance: -
j_gene: TRBJ1-2
d_gene: -
CDR3nt: TGTGCCAGCAGTTTACGGTCAGCGCATTATGGCTACACCTTC
CDR3aa: CASSLRSAHYGYTF

v_gene: TRBV7-3
abundance: -
j_gene: TRBJ2-7
d_gene: TRBD2
CDR3nt: TGTGCCAGCAGCTTAAGTAGGGGAGGGGAGCAGTACTTC
CDR3aa: CASSLSRGGEQYF

v_gene: TRBV4-2
abundance: -
j_gene: TRBJ2-5
d_gene: -
CDR3nt: TGTGCCAGCAGCCAAGATAACGGACAGAAAGAGACCCAGTACTTC
CDR3aa: CASSQDNGQKETQYF

v_gene: TRBV5-1
abundance: -
j_gene: TRBJ2-7
d_gene: TRBD2
CDR3nt: TGCGCCAGCAGCTTGGGGTCGGGAGGAGCCTACGAGCAGTACTTC
CDR3aa: CASSLGSGGAYEQYF

v_gene: TRBV2
abundance: -
j_gene: TRBJ2-5
d_gene: TRBD2
CDR3nt: TGTGCCAGCAGAGCCACCGGGACTAGCGGGAGGCAAGAGACCCAGTACTTC
CDR3aa: CASRATGTSGRQETQYF

v_gene: TRBV14
abundance: once
j_gene: TRBJ1-1
d_gene: -
CDR3nt: TGTGCCAGCAGTAGACAGAGAGGCACTGAAGCTTTCTTT
CDR3aa: CASSRQRGTEAFF

v_gene: TRBV4-2
abundance: -
j_gene: TRBJ2-1
d_gene: TRBD1
CDR3nt: TGTGCCAGCAGCCAAGGGACAGGGTATGAGCAGTTCTTC
CDR3aa: CASSQGTGYEQFF

v_gene: TRBV10-3
abundance: -
j_gene: TRBJ1-1
d_gene: -
CDR3nt: TGTGCCATCAGTGAGTACCAGGGAGGCACTGAAGCTTTCTTT
CDR3aa: CAISEYQGGTEAFF

v_gene: TRBV11-2
abundance: once
j_gene: TRBJ1-4
d_gene: -
CDR3nt: TGTGCCAGCAGCTCCGACAGGACTAATGAAAAACTGTTTTTT
CDR3aa: CASSSDRTNEKLFF

v_gene: TRBV2
abundance: -
j_gene: TRBJ2-3
d_gene: TRBD2
CDR3nt: TGTGCCAGCAGGCGACTAGCGGGAGGGAGCACAGATACGCAGTATTTT
CDR3aa: CASRRLAGGSTDTQYF

v_gene: TRBV18
abundance: -
j_gene: TRBJ2-7
d_gene: TRBD1
CDR3nt: TGTGCCAGCTCACCACTAGGACAGGGGGCTTCGAACGAGCAGTACTTC
CDR3aa: CASSPLGQGASNEQYF

v_gene: TRBV7-6
abundance: -
j_gene: TRBJ2-3
d_gene: -
CDR3nt: TGTGCCAGCAGTAGACAGGTTTCAGATACGCAGTATTTT
CDR3aa: CASSRQVSDTQYF

v_gene: TRBV3-1/TRBV3-2
abundance: -
j_gene: TRBJ2-3
d_gene: -
CDR3nt: TGTGCCAGCAGCGTTGCCCTAACGGGAGATACGCAGTATTTT
CDR3aa: CASSVALTGDTQYF

v_gene: TRBV5-1
abundance: -
j_gene: TRBJ2-2
d_gene: -
CDR3nt: TGCGCCAGCAGCCCGGTGCCTAGCGCAATTAATGCCGGGGAGCTGTTTTTT
CDR3aa: CASSPVPSAINAGELFF

v_gene: TRBV9
abundance: -
j_gene: TRBJ2-1
d_gene: TRBD2
CDR3nt: TGTGCCAGCAGCTCCACTAGCGGCAACTACAATGAGCAGTTCTTC
CDR3aa: CASSSTSGNYNEQFF

v_gene: TRBV19
abundance: -
j_gene: TRBJ1-2
d_gene: -
CDR3nt: TGTGCCAGTAGTACGGGGGGCTCTAACTATGGCTACACCTTC
CDR3aa: CASSTGGSNYGYTF

v_gene: TRBV5-1
abundance: -
j_gene: TRBJ2-7
d_gene: -
CDR3nt: TGCGCCAGCAGCCTCCAGGGCCCTCGCTCCTACGAGCAGTACTTC
CDR3aa: CASSLQGPRSYEQYF

v_gene: TRBV29-1
abundance: -
j_gene: TRBJ2-3
d_gene: TRBD2
CDR3nt: TGCAGCGTTGAAGGAGGGAGGGTAAGCACAGATACGCAGTATTTT
CDR3aa: CSVEGGRVSTDTQYF

v_gene: TRBV7-3
abundance: -
j_gene: TRBJ2-5
d_gene: -
CDR3nt: TGTGCCAGCAGCTTCTCTGGGCAGGGGTGGGAGACCCAGTACTTC
CDR3aa: CASSFSGQGWETQYF

v_gene: TRBV24-1
abundance: -
j_gene: TRBJ1-1
d_gene: TRBD1
CDR3nt: TGTGCCACCAGTGATGCAGCCGGGACAGGGTTAATTGGCAGTGAAGCTTTCTTT
CDR3aa: CATSDAAGTGLIGSEAFF